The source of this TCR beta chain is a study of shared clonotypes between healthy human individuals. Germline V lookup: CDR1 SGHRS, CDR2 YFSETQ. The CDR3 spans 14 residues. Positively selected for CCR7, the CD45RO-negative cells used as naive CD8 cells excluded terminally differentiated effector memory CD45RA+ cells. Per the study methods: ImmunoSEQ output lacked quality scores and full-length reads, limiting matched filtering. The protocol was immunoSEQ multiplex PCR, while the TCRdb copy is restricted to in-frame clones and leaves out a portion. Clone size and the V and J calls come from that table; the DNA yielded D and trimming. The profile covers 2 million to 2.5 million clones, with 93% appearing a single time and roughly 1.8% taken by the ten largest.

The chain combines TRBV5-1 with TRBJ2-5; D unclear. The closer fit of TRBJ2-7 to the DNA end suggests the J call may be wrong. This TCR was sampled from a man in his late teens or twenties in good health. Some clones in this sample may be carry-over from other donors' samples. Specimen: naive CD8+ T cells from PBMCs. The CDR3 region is CASSPAQDFYEQYF. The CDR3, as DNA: TGCGCCAGCAGCCCGGCTCAGGATTTCTACGAGCAGTACTTC.